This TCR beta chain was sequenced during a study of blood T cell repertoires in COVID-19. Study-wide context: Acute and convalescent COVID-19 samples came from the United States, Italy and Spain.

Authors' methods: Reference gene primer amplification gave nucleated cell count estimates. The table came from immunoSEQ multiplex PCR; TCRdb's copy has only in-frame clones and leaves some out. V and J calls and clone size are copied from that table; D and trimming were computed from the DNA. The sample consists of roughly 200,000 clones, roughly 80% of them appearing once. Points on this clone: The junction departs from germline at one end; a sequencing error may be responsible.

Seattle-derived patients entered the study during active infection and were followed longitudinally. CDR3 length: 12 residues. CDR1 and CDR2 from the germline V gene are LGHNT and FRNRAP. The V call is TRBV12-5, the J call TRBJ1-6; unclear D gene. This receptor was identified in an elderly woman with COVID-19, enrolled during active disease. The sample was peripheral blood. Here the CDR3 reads CTSGLPCSPLHF. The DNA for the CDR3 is TGTACTAGTGGTTTGCCCTGTTCACCCCTCCACTTT.